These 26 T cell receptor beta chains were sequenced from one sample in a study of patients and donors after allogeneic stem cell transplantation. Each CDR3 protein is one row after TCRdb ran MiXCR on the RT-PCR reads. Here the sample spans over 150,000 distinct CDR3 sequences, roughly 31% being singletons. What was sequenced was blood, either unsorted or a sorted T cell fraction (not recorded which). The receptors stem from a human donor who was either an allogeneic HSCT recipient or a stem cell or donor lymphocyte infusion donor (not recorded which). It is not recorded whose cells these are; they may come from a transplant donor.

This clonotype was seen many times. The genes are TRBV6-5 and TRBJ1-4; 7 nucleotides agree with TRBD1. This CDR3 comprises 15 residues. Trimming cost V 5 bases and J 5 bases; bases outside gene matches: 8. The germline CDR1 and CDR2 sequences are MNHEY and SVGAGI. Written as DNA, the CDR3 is TGTGCCAGCAGTCCCACAGGGGCTTTCAATGAAAAACTGTTTTTT. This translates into CASSPTGAFNEKLFF.

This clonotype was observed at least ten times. This CDR3 reads CASSRSESRGNEQFF. The CDR3 DNA is TGTGCCAGCAGCCGCTCAGAGTCACGAGGCAATGAGCAGTTCTTC. V and J are TRBV3-1 and TRBJ2-1, with unresolved D. The CDR3 spans 15 residues. Trimming stripped 4 bases from V and 6 bases from J, with 16 bases between. Germline values: CDR1 LGHDT, CDR2 YNNKEL (reference sequence).

The CDR3 loop reads CASSQREDRYGYTF. The CDR3, as DNA: TGTGCCAGCAGCCAAAGGGAGGATCGCTATGGCTACACCTTC. The chain is built from TRBV4-2 and TRBJ1-2; no definite D call. The CDR3 is 14 residues long. Trimming stripped 2 bases from V and 4 bases from J, with 11 bases between. The V gene's germline CDR1 is LGHNA and CDR2 YNFKEQ.

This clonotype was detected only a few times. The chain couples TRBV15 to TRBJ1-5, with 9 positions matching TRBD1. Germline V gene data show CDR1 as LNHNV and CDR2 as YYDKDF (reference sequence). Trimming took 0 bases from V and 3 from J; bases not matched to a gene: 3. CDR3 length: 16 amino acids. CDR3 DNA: TGTGCCACCAGCAGAGACAGGGACAGGGTCAATCAGCCCCAGCATTTT. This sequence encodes CATSRDRDRVNQPQHF.

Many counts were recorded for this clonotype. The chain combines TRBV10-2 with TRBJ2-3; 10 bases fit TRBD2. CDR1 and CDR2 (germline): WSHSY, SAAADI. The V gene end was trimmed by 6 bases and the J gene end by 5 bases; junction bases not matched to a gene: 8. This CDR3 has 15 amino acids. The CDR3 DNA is TGCGCCAGCAGGGCCGGGACTAGCGTTGGAGATACGCAGTATTTT. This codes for CASRAGTSVGDTQYF.

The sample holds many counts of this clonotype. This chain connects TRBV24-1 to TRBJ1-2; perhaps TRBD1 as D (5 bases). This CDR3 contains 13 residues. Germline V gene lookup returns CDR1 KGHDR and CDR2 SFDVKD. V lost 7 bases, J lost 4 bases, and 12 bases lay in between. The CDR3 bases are TGTGCCACCAGCCGGGACCGATTCTATGGCTACACCTTC. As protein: CATSRDRFYGYTF.

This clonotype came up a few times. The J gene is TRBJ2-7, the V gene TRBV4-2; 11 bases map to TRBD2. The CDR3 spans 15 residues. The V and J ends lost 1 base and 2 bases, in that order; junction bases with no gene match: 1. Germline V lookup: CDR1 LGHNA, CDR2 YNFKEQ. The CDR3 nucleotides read TGTGCCAGCAGCCAAGGACTAGCGGGGACCTACGAGCAGTACTTC. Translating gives CASSQGLAGTYEQYF.

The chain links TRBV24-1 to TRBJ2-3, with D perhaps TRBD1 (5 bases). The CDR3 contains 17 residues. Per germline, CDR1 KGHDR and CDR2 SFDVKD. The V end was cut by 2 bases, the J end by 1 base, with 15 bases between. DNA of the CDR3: TGTGCCACCAGTGATTGGGCAGGGTTAAAAGGCACAGATACGCAGTATTTT. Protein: CATSDWAGLKGTDTQYF.

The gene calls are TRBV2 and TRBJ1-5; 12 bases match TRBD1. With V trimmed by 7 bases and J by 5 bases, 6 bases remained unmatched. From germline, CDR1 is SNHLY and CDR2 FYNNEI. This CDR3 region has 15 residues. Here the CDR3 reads CASNGGTGGYQPQHF. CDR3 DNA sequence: TGTGCCAGCAACGGAGGGACAGGGGGCTATCAGCCCCAGCATTTT.

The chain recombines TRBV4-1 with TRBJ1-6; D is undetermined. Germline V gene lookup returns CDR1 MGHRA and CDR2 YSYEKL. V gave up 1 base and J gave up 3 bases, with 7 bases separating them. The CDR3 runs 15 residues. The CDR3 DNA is TGCGCCAGCAGCCAAGGTCAGCACTATAATTCACCCCTCCACTTT. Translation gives CASSQGQHYNSPLHF.

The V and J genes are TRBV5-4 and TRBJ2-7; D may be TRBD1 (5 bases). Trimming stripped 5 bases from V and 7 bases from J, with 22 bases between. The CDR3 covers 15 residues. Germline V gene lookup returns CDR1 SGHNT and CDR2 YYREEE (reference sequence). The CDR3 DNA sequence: TGTGCCAGCAGTCCCCCTCACAGGCCGGTAGGGGAGCAGTACTTC. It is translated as CASSPPHRPVGEQYF.

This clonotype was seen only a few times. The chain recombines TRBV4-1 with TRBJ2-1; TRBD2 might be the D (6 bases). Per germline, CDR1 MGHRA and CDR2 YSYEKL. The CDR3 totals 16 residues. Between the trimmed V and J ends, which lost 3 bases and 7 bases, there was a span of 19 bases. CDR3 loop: CASSQGPTIGGNEQFF. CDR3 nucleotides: TGCGCCAGCAGCCAGGGGCCCACGATCGGAGGGAATGAGCAGTTCTTC.

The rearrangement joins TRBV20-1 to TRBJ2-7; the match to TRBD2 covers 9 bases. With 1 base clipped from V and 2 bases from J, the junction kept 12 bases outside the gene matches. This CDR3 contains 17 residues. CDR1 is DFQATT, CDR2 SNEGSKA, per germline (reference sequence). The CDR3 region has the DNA TGCAGTGCTAGAGCCACACCCGGGACTAGCTTTCCCTACGAGCAGTACTTC. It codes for CSARATPGTSFPYEQYF.

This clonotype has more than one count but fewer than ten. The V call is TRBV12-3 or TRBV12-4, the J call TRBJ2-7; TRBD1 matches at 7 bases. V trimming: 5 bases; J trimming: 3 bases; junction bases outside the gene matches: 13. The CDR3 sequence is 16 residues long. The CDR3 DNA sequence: TGTGCCAGCAGTCCACAGGGGCCACCTTTGTACTACGAGCAGTACTTC. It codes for CASSPQGPPLYYEQYF.

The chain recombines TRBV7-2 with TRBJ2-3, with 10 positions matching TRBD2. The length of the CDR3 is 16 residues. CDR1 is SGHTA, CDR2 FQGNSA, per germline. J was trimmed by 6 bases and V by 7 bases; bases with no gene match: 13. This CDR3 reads CASNARGAGGPDTQYF. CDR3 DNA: TGTGCCAGCAACGCCAGGGGAGCGGGAGGGCCGGATACGCAGTATTTT. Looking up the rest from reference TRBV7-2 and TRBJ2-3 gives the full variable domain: GAGVSQSPSNKVTEKGKDVELRCDPISGHTALYWYRQSLGQGLEFLIYFQGNSAPDKSGLPSDRFSAERTGGSVSTLTIQRTQQEDSAVYLCASNARGAGGPDTQYFGPGTRLTVL.

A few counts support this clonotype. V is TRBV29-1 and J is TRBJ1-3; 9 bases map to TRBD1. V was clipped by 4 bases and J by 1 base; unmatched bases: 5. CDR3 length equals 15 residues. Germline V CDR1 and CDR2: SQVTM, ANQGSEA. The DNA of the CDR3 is TGCAGCGTTGTGGACAGGGGAGGATCTGGAAACACCATATATTTT. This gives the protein CSVVDRGGSGNTIYF.

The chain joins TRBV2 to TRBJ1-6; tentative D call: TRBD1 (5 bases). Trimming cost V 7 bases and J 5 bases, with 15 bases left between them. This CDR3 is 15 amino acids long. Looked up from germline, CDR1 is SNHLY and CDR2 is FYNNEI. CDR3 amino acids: CASKIGTSDNSPLHF. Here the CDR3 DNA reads TGTGCCAGCAAAATAGGGACCTCAGATAATTCACCCCTCCACTTT.

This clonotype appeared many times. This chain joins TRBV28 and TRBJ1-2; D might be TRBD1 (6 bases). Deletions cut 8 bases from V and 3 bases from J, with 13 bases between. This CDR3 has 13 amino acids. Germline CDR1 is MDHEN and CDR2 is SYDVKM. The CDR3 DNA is TGTGCCAGCGTCACGGGGACATACTATGGCTACACCTTC. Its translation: CASVTGTYYGYTF.

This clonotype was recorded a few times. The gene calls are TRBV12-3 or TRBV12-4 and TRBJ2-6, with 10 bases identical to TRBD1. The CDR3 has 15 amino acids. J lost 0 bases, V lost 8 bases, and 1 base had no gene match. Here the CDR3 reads CASGTGDSGANVLTF. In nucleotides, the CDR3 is TGTGCCAGCGGGACAGGGGACTCTGGGGCCAACGTCCTGACTTTC.

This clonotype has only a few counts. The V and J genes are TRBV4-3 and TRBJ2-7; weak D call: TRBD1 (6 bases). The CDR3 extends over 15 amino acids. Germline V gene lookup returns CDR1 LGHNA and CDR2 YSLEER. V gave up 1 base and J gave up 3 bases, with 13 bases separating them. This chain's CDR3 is CASSQARQGHYEQYF. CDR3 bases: TGCGCCAGCAGCCAAGCTCGGCAGGGGCACTACGAGCAGTACTTC.

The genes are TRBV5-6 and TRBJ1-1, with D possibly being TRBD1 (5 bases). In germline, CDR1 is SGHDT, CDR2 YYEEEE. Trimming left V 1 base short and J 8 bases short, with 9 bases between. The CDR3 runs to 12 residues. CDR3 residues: CASSLWTLEAFF. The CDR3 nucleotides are TGTGCCAGCAGCTTGTGGACATTGGAAGCTTTCTTT.

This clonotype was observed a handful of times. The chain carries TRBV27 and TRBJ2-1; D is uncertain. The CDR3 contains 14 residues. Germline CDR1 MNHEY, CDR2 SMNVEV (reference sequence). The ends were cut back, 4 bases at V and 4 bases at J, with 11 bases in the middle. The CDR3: CASSSGTPYNEQFF. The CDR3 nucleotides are TGTGCCAGCAGTTCCGGAACTCCTTACAATGAGCAGTTCTTC.

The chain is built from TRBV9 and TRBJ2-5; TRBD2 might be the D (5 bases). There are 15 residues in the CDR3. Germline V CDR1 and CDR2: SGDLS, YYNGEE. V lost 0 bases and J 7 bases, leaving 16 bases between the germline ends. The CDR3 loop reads CASSVDGHLRGTQYF. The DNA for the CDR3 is TGTGCCAGCAGCGTAGATGGGCACCTCCGGGGGACCCAGTACTTC.

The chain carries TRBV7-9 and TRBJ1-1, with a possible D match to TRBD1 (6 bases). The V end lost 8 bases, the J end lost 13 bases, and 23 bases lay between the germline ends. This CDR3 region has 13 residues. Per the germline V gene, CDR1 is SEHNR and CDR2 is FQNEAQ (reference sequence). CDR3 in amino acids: CASGDRQAPRGFF. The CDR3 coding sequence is TGTGCCAGCGGAGACAGGCAGGCTCCCCGAGGTTTCTTT.

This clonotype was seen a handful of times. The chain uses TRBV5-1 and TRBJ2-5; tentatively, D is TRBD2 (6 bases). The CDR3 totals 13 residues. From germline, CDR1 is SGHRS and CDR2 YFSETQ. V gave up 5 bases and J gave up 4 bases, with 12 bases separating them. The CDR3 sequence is CASRGGETETQYF. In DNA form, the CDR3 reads TGCGCCAGCAGAGGAGGGGAGACAGAGACCCAGTACTTC.

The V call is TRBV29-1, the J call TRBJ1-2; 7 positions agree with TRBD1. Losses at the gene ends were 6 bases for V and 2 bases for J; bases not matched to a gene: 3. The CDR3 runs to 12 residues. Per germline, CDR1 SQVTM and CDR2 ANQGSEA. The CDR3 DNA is TGCAGCGTGGGACAGTTAAACTATGGCTACACCTTC. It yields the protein CSVGQLNYGYTF.